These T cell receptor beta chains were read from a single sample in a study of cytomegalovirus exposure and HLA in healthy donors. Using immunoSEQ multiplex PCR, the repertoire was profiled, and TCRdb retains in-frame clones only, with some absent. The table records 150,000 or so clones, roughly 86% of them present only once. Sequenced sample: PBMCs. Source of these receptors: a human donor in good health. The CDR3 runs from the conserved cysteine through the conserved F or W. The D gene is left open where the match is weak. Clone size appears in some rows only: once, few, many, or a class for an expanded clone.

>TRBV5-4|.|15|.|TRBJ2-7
CASSFGHSSSYEQYF
TGTGCCAGCAGCTTCGGACACTCGAGCTCCTACGAGCAGTACTTC
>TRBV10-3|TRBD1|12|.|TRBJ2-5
CAMSAGGETQYF
TGTGCCATGTCCGCAGGGGGAGAGACCCAGTACTTC
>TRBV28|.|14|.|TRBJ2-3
CASSQAQGSDTQYF
TGTGCCAGCTCTCAAGCACAGGGCTCAGATACGCAGTATTTT
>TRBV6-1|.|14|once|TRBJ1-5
CASIGRDLAQPQHF
TGTGCCAGCATAGGTCGGGACTTAGCTCAGCCCCAGCATTTT
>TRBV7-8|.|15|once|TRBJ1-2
CASFPGGSSRYGYTF
TGTGCCAGCTTTCCAGGTGGATCGTCTCGCTATGGCTACACCTTC
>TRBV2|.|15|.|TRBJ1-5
CASSEMGGALQPQHF
TGTGCCAGCAGTGAAATGGGTGGGGCCTTGCAGCCCCAGCATTTT
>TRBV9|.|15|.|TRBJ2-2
CASSVGGGGTGELFF
TGTGCCAGCAGCGTAGGGGGAGGTGGAACCGGGGAGCTGTTTTTT
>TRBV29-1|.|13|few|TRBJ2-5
CSVTDSYQETQYF
TGCAGCGTTACCGACTCGTACCAAGAGACCCAGTACTTC
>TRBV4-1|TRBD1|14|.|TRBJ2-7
CASSQRTGADEQYF
TGCGCCAGCAGCCAACGGACAGGGGCGGACGAGCAGTACTTC
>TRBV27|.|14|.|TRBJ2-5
CASSPRARGETQYF
TGTGCCAGCAGTCCCAGGGCCAGGGGAGAGACCCAGTACTTC
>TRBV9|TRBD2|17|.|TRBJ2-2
CASSAPIAGVITGELFF
TGTGCCAGCAGCGCCCCTATAGCGGGGGTTATCACCGGGGAGCTGTTTTTT
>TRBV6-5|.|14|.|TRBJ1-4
CASSLTGTNEKLFF
TGTGCCAGCAGCCTTACAGGGACTAATGAAAAACTGTTTTTT
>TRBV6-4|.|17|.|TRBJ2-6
CASSDSGRGDGANVLTF
TGTGCCAGCAGTGACTCAGGGAGAGGAGATGGGGCCAACGTCCTGACTTTC
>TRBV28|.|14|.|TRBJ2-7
CASSAYRKTDEQYF
TGTGCCAGCAGTGCCTACAGGAAGACGGACGAGCAGTACTTC
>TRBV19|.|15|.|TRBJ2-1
CASSPAPTSRNEQFF
TGTGCCAGTAGCCCAGCCCCGACTAGTCGCAATGAGCAGTTCTTC
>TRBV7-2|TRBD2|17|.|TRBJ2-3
CASTAFRGGGVKDTQYF
TGTGCCAGTACCGCCTTTAGGGGCGGGGGAGTTAAAGATACGCAGTATTTT
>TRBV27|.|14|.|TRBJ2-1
CASSLGAGNNEQFF
TGTGCCAGCAGTTTGGGGGCTGGCAACAATGAGCAGTTCTTC
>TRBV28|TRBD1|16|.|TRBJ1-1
CASSLTDRGKNTEAFF
TGTGCCAGCAGCTTAACAGACAGGGGTAAGAACACTGAAGCTTTCTTT
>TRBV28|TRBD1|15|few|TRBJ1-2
CASSLVGQWGMGYTF
TGTGCCAGCAGTTTGGTGGGACAGTGGGGTATGGGCTACACCTTC
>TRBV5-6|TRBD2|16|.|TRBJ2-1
CASSLTGLAVYNEQFF
TGTGCCAGCAGCTTGACTGGACTAGCGGTCTACAATGAGCAGTTCTTC
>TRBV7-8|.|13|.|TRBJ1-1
CASSYDRNTEAFF
TGTGCCAGCAGCTACGATAGGAACACTGAAGCTTTCTTT